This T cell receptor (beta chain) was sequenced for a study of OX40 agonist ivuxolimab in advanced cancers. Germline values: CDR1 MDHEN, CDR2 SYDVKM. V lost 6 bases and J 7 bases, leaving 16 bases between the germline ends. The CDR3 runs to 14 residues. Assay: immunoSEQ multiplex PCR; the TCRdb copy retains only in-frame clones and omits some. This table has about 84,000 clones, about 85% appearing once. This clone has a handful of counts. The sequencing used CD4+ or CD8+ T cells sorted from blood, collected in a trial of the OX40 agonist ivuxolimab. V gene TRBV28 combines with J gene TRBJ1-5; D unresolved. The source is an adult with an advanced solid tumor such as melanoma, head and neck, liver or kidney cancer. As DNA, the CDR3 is TGTGCCAGCAGCCTAGCGGCGGGAACACAGCCCCAGCATTTT. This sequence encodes CASSLAAGTQPQHF.